Each of the 24 T cell receptor beta chains below was sequenced from the same sample in a study of blood T cell repertoires in COVID-19. Sequencing used immunoSEQ multiplex PCR; TCRdb keeps in-frame clones, though not all of them. Altogether 35,000 to 45,000 clones are present, approximately 90% being singletons, with the ten largest covering about 11%. Material: peripheral blood. These receptors came from a man in his sixties with active COVID-19.

This chain connects TRBV6-5 to TRBJ2-3; 7 bases are shared with TRBD2. CDR3 size: 15 residues. The trim removed 6 bases at V and 2 bases at J, leaving 8 bases unmatched. Germline-derived CDR1 and CDR2 are MNHEY and SVGAGI. DNA for the CDR3: TGTGCCAGCAGCCTCAGCGGGAACCCCACAGATACGCAGTATTTT. Its protein is CASSLSGNPTDTQYF.

The chain is built from TRBV2 and TRBJ2-7, with a tentative D call TRBD1 (8 bases). The CDR3 sequence is 14 residues long. CDR1 SNHLY and CDR2 FYNNEI come from the germline V gene. V lost 6 bases and J 1 base, leaving 13 bases between the germline ends. The CDR3 loop reads CASRTGEGSYEQYF. CDR3 DNA sequence: TGTGCCAGCAGGACAGGGGAGGGTTCCTACGAGCAGTACTTC.

The chain recombines TRBV6-5 with TRBJ2-3; a possible D gene is TRBD2 (5 bases). Germline CDR1 reads MNHEY; CDR2 reads SVGAGI. Trimming pared 7 bases from V and 0 bases from J, leaving 11 bases between. This CDR3 is built from 14 residues. CDR3 residues: CASTEPGSTDTQYF. In nucleotides, the CDR3 is TGTGCCAGCACGGAACCGGGAAGCACAGATACGCAGTATTTT.

This chain uses TRBV19 with TRBJ2-1, with 7 bases that match TRBD2. Trimming took 6 bases from V and 15 from J; bases not matched to a gene: 11. Germline V gene sequence: CDR1 LNHDA, CDR2 SQIVND (reference sequence). The CDR3 is made up of 12 amino acids. DNA of the CDR3: TGTGCCAGTAGCAGAGAGAGGCGGGAGAGGTTCTTC. Translated: CASSRERRERFF.

This clone was seen only a few times. J is TRBJ1-3 and V is TRBV9; unclear D gene. Germline CDR1 SGDLS, CDR2 YYNGEE. Trimming removed 0 bases at V and 7 bases at J, with 17 bases between. CDR3 size: 16 residues. CDR3 residues: CASSVGPLVVTNTIYF. The CDR3, as DNA: TGTGCCAGCAGCGTAGGCCCTCTTGTAGTTACCAACACCATATATTTT.

The J gene is TRBJ1-1, the V gene TRBV5-1; maybe TRBD1 (5 bases). This CDR3 contains 15 residues. Germline CDR1 is SGHRS and CDR2 is YFSETQ. With 0 bases removed from V and 2 bases from J, the gap between germline ends came to 11 bases. The CDR3 reads CASSLAQGGNTEAFF. The CDR3 bases are TGCGCCAGCAGCTTGGCCCAGGGCGGCAACACTGAAGCTTTCTTT.

The V and J genes are TRBV12-3 or TRBV12-4 and TRBJ2-3; the D gene is possibly TRBD2 (5 bases). V lost 7 bases and J 2 bases, leaving 10 bases between the germline ends. The CDR3 is made up of 13 amino acids. CDR3 amino acids: CASTSRATDTQYF. For the CDR3, the DNA is TGTGCCAGCACCTCGCGGGCCACAGATACGCAGTATTTT.

V and J are TRBV5-1 and TRBJ2-1, with 8 nucleotides matching TRBD2. Germline V gives CDR1 SGHRS, CDR2 YFSETQ. V dropped 0 bases and J dropped 5; count of bases not matched to a gene: 1. This CDR3 spans 14 amino acids. DNA for the CDR3: TGCGCCAGCAGCTTGGTAGCGGGACACAATGAGCAGTTCTTC. Translated, it gives CASSLVAGHNEQFF.

The chain has TRBV9 and TRBJ2-2; a possible D gene is TRBD2 (6 bases). V was shortened by 7 bases and J by 4 bases, with 8 bases between the two germline ends. This CDR3 contains 12 residues. The germline V gene has CDR1 SGDLS and CDR2 YYNGEE. CDR3 sequence: CASGGFTGELFF. The CDR3 bases are TGTGCCAGCGGGGGGTTCACCGGGGAGCTGTTTTTT.

The chain joins TRBV10-3 to TRBJ2-3, with 9 nucleotides matching TRBD1. CDR3 length: 16 amino acids. CDR1 and CDR2 (germline): ENHRY, SYGVKD. V shed 6 bases and J 2 bases; nucleotides not matched to a gene: 9. The CDR3 coding sequence is TGTGCCATCAGAGATACCGGGACAGGGAACACAGATACGCAGTATTTT. It encodes CAIRDTGTGNTDTQYF.

The chain couples TRBV7-6 to TRBJ2-7; TRBD2 agrees at 11 bases. The CDR3 contains 15 residues. V lost 6 bases, J lost 0 bases, and 4 bases stayed unmatched. Germline V gene sequence: CDR1 SGHVS, CDR2 FNYEAQ. The CDR3 coding sequence is TGTGCCAGCAGTGTTAGCGGGAGGGCCTCCTACGAGCAGTACTTC. Protein sequence: CASSVSGRASYEQYF.

The V call is TRBV19, the J call TRBJ1-4, with TRBD1 matching over 9 bases. Germline loops: CDR1 LNHDA, CDR2 SQIVND (reference sequence). J gave up 10 bases and V 5 bases, and 17 bases lay outside the gene matches. This CDR3 is 17 amino acids long. DNA of the CDR3: TGTGCCAGTAGTCCAGGGACAGGGCTCTCGCTTATCGGAAAACTGTTTTTT. This gives the protein CASSPGTGLSLIGKLFF.

This rearrangement joins TRBV13 to TRBJ1-3, with a tentative D call TRBD1 (6 bases). The CDR3 is 17 amino acids. Between the trimmed V and J ends, which lost 5 bases and 0 bases, there was a span of 17 bases. Germline CDR1 and CDR2: PRHDT and FYEKMQ (reference sequence). The CDR3, as DNA: TGTGCCAGCAGCCCGAAACAGGGCCTCCTCTCTGGAAACACCATATATTTT. Translated: CASSPKQGLLSGNTIYF.

In this sample, this clone turned up a few times. The chain employs TRBV7-9 and TRBJ1-2; D is unresolved. The CDR3 has 12 amino acids. The V gene lost 6 bases and the J gene lost 4 bases, with 9 bases spanning the gap. CDR1 is SEHNR, CDR2 FQNEAQ, per germline (reference sequence). The CDR3 nucleotides read TGTGCCAGCAGTCCAGGTTCCTATGGCTACACCTTC. Its translation: CASSPGSYGYTF.

This chain connects TRBV3-1 (or the pseudogene TRBV3-2) to TRBJ1-6; possible D gene TRBD1, 5 bases. Germline V gives CDR1 LGHDT, CDR2 YNNKEL (reference sequence). Trimming took 0 bases from V and 11 from J, leaving 11 bases between them. This CDR3 spans 14 amino acids. Here the CDR3 reads CASSQEGKGTPLHF. The CDR3 DNA reads as TGTGCCAGCAGCCAAGAGGGAAAGGGGACACCCCTCCACTTT.

The gene calls are TRBV18 and TRBJ2-7; tentative D call: TRBD2 (7 bases). V lost 3 bases to trimming and J lost 6 bases, with 18 bases between them. The CDR3 covers 15 residues. Germline loops: CDR1 KGHSH, CDR2 LQKENI. CDR3 region: CASSPQGRWGGEQYF. The CDR3 coding sequence is TGTGCCAGCTCACCGCAGGGGCGATGGGGGGGCGAGCAGTACTTC.

The rearrangement uses TRBV30 and TRBJ1-2; 8 nucleotides line up with TRBD1. This CDR3 has 13 amino acids. The germline V gene has CDR1 GTSNPN and CDR2 SVGIG (reference sequence). The ends lost 2 bases at V and 6 bases at J; junction bases unmatched: 5. CDR3 sequence (DNA): TGTGCCTGGAGTCCAAAGGACAGGGATGGCTACACCTTC. Protein product: CAWSPKDRDGYTF.

This clone was seen more than once but under ten times. The V gene is TRBV19, the J gene TRBJ2-7, with 9 bases lining up with TRBD1. CDR1 is LNHDA and CDR2 is SQIVND in the germline V gene (reference sequence). The V gene end was trimmed by 5 bases and the J gene end by 3 bases; junction bases not matched to a gene: 5. This CDR3 contains 14 residues. This CDR3 reads CASSRDRARYEQYF. The CDR3 nucleotides read TGTGCCAGTAGTCGGGACAGGGCCCGCTACGAGCAGTACTTC.

V and J are TRBV24-1 and TRBJ2-1, with D maybe TRBD1 (5 bases). Germline CDR1 KGHDR, CDR2 SFDVKD. The CDR3 spans 13 residues. The germline V and J ends were trimmed by 6 bases and 10 bases, with 15 bases remaining between them. This chain's CDR3 is CATSWGKRSEQFF. The CDR3 DNA is TGTGCCACCAGTTGGGGCAAAAGAAGCGAGCAGTTCTTC.

The chain links TRBV5-1 to TRBJ1-3, with 8 bases that match TRBD1. This CDR3 has 16 residues. Looked up from germline, CDR1 is SGHRS and CDR2 is YFSETQ. The ends lost 0 bases at V and 2 bases at J; junction bases unmatched: 4. The CDR3 here is CASSLAGQGAGNTIYF. The CDR3 coding sequence is TGCGCCAGCAGCTTGGCTGGACAGGGTGCTGGAAACACCATATATTTT.

The rearrangement joins TRBV29-1 to TRBJ2-7, with 8 bases identical to TRBD2. This CDR3 has 13 residues. The junction had 4 bases not matched to a gene; V was cut back by 2 bases and J by 4 bases. The germline V gene encodes CDR1 SQVTM and CDR2 ANQGSEA. DNA for the CDR3: TGCAGCGTTGAACGGCGGGAGGTATACGAGCAGTACTTC. Its translation is CSVERREVYEQYF.

This clone was counted a single time. The rearrangement links TRBV19 to TRBJ1-5; D may be TRBD1 (6 bases). CDR1 and CDR2 from the germline V gene are LNHDA and SQIVND (reference sequence). The CDR3 is made up of 17 amino acids. The V gene lost 4 bases and the J gene lost 1 base, with 17 bases spanning the gap. The CDR3 here is CASSTLNRAGSNQPQHF. In nucleotides, the CDR3 is TGTGCCAGTAGTACCCTGAACAGGGCAGGGAGCAATCAGCCCCAGCATTTT.

V usage is TRBV7-8 and J usage is TRBJ2-1, with 11 bases fitting TRBD2. V lost 5 bases, J lost 4 bases, and 10 bases stayed unmatched. CDR1 SGHVS and CDR2 FQNEAQ come from the germline V gene. The CDR3 loop spans 17 amino acids. The CDR3 coding sequence is TGTGCCAGCAGCCGACGGATCCTAGCGGGAGGTTACAATGAGCAGTTCTTC. It yields the protein CASSRRILAGGYNEQFF. The entire variable domain, with the rest obtained from reference TRBV7-8 and TRBJ2-1, is as follows: GAGVSQSPRYKVAKRGQDVALRCDPISGHVSLFWYQQALGQGPEFLTYFQNEAQLDKSGLPSDRFFAERPEGSVSTLKIQRTQQEDSAVYLCASSRRILAGGYNEQFFGPGTRLTVL.

The V call is TRBV7-3, the J call TRBJ2-3, with a possible D match to TRBD2 (5 bases). CDR1 SGHTA and CDR2 FQGTGA come from the germline V gene. CDR3 length: 13 amino acids. The ends were cut back, 2 bases at V and 10 bases at J, with 13 bases in the middle. In nucleotides, the CDR3 is TGTGCCAGCAGCTTAGAGGGTGGGTTGGCGCAGTATTTT. This codes for CASSLEGGLAQYF.